This TCR beta chain originates from a study of blood T cells in healthy people across ages. Across the study: Template switching recovered approximately one barcoded beta molecule for every two T cells.

This clonotype occurred a few times. Sample-barcoded 5' priming and a J-beta primer mix drove a second PCR of about 6 to 12 cycles. Using its own MiXCR run on the 5' RACE reads, TCRdb lists one record per CDR3 protein. Among 1.5 million to 2 million distinct CDR3 sequences listed, roughly 27% were seen once. Healthy individuals of Caucasian origin from Russia, aged about 6 to 100, served as donors. The germline V gene has CDR1 DFQATT and CDR2 SNEGSKA (reference sequence). The CDR3 has 15 residues. V was clipped by 2 bases and J by 7 bases; unmatched bases: 11. Sequenced sample: blood. This sequence originates from a woman aged 25 to 45 in good health. The chain employs TRBV20-1 and TRBJ2-1; 7 bases agree with TRBD2. The CDR3 nucleotides read TGCAGTGCTAGACTAGCGGCGAGTACGGGGAATGAGCAGTTCTTC. Protein: CSARLAASTGNEQFF.